This TCR beta chain was recovered during a study of T-cell reconstitution after alpha-beta-depleted transplantation in children. Researchers prepared the TCRbeta library using unique molecular identifiers, the study reports. TCRdb reanalysed the PCR reads using MiXCR and keeps one entry per CDR3 protein. The data hold about 610,000 distinct CDR3 sequences, with over 9.5% observed a single time. The CDR3 is 16 amino acids. Trimming took 3 bases from V and 4 from J; bases not matched to a gene: 8. In germline, CDR1 is ENHRY, CDR2 SYGVKD. This clonotype was recorded at least ten times. The chain recombines TRBV10-3 with TRBJ2-7; TRBD2 agrees at 11 bases. The source material was PBMCs from the stem cell graft donor, sampled from the stem cell graft. This clonotype was obtained from a human donor who donated a stem cell graft to a child with acute myeloid leukemia. Here the CDR3 DNA reads TGTGCCATCAGTGAAACAGCGGGACTAGCGGCTTACGAGCAGTACTTC. Translated: CAISETAGLAAYEQYF.